This TCR beta chain stems from a study of monozygotic twins with cystic fibrosis. At the level of the study: With around 14 PCR cycles, barcoded libraries came from about 3 micrograms of fragmented DNA.

Note on this clone: Its target is not known.

Germline lookup yields CDR1 SGHTA and CDR2 FQGNSA. This CDR3 has 14 residues. Trimming left V 5 bases short and J 1 base short, with 11 bases between. Broader study findings: J usage was most co-twin-similar in 8 of 16 pairs, V in 13. Median Simpson clonality of approximately 0.009 suggested naive T cells predominated. Monozygotic CF twins shared more identical nucleotide clonotypes than unrelated patients.

Measured with immunoSEQ multiplex PCR; TCRdb has only the in-frame clones, and not every one. The repertoire holds tens of thousands of clones, with approximately 72% as singletons. Sample: blood. This sequence joins TRBV7-2 and TRBJ2-5; D gene ambiguous. The sequence came from a girl under 18 with cystic fibrosis. In DNA, the CDR3 is TGTGCCAGCAGCCGTTCAGGCCGCCAAGAGACCCAGTACTTC. Encoded protein: CASSRSGRQETQYF.